The sequence of this TCR beta chain was determined in a study of T cells after yellow fever vaccination. Overall study findings and caveats: Booster samples showed a return of most primary-vaccination clones (about 97% CD4, over 70% CD8).

TCRdb processed the 5' RACE reads anew with MiXCR; each CDR3 protein has one entry. Among hundreds of thousands of distinct CDR3 sequences, under 14% were seen once, and the ten largest hold more than 15%. The CDR3 is 11 amino acids. V gave up 2 bases and J gave up 13 bases, with 9 bases separating them. There are many counts of this clonotype. What it binds is unknown. The chain employs TRBV12-3 or TRBV12-4 and TRBJ2-1; D remains unclear. The starting material was PBMCs, obtained on the day of the first yellow fever vaccination. This clonotype was sampled from a man between 18 and 29 years old who received the YFV17D yellow fever vaccine. The CDR3 spells CASSLMSEQFF. In nucleotides, the CDR3 is TGTGCCAGCAGTTTAATGAGTGAACAGTTCTTC.